These 4 T cell receptor beta chains were all obtained from the same sample, sequenced in a study of shared clonotypes between healthy human individuals. Using immunoSEQ multiplex PCR, the repertoire was profiled, and TCRdb retains in-frame clones only, with some absent. This table has more than 1,200,000 clones, just under 99% appearing once. Sequenced material: naive CD4+ T cells sorted from blood. The subset denotes: CD45RA+ positively selected. These receptors originate from a man aged 25-40 years in good health.

This chain uses TRBV7-9 with TRBJ1-2; D is undetermined. Germline lookup yields CDR1 SEHNR and CDR2 FQNEAQ (reference sequence). V was trimmed by 5 bases and J by 4 bases, leaving 11 bases between them. The CDR3 runs 13 residues. In DNA form, the CDR3 reads TGTGCCAGCAGCCCGGTGATGGGCTATGGCTACACCTTC. The encoded protein is CASSPVMGYGYTF.

The chain recombines TRBV2 with TRBJ2-5, with 12 bases that match TRBD2. The germline gives CDR1 SNHLY, CDR2 FYNNEI. The CDR3 runs 17 residues. With 11 bases clipped from V and 1 base from J, the junction kept 14 bases outside the gene matches. CDR3 DNA sequence: TGTGCCGGGGCGGGTCTAGCGGGAGGGTTGGGCCAAGAGACCCAGTACTTC. This sequence encodes CAGAGLAGGLGQETQYF.

This chain joins TRBV6-1 and TRBJ2-4; D is unresolved. CDR1 and CDR2 from the germline V gene are MNHNS and SASEGT. V was clipped by 3 bases and J by 6 bases, with 15 bases between them. This CDR3 is built from 15 residues. Here the CDR3 reads CASSDTHFPGNIQYF. As DNA, the CDR3 is TGTGCCAGCAGTGATACCCATTTCCCGGGAAACATTCAGTACTTC.

V and J are TRBV7-2 and TRBJ2-1, with D unclear. The CDR3 totals 12 residues. The V end lost 8 bases, the J end lost 15 bases, and 20 bases lay between the germline ends. CDR1 SGHTA and CDR2 FQGNSA come from the germline V gene. In DNA form, the CDR3 reads TGTGCCAGCTGCACTCAGAGCACTATTCTGTTCTTC. Translation: CASCTQSTILFF.